This TCR beta chain stems from a study of T cell responses to AZD1222 COVID-19 vaccine. The repertoire was sequenced with immunoSEQ multiplex PCR; TCRdb's copy has only in-frame clones and lacks some. The sample lists about 140,000 clones; roughly 90% were seen once. The V end was cut by 6 bases, the J end by 2 bases, with 5 bases between. CDR1 is LNHDA and CDR2 is SQIVND in the germline V gene (reference sequence). This CDR3 has 11 residues. The V call is TRBV19, the J call TRBJ2-7; D gene ambiguous. This TCR derives from an adult who received the AZD1222 COVID-19 vaccine. This specimen was peripheral blood, taken 28 days after the second AZD1222 dose. CDR3 sequence reads: CASRSTYEQYF. DNA for the CDR3: TGTGCCAGTAGGTCTACCTACGAGCAGTACTTC.